Sequencing of this T cell receptor beta chain was carried out in a study of blood T cell repertoires in COVID-19. Study background: There were acute and convalescent COVID-19 samples, and they came from the United States, Italy and Spain.

This clone was observed once. The junction had 6 bases not matched to a gene; V was cut back by 7 bases and J by 3 bases. This CDR3 has 14 residues. The method was immunoSEQ multiplex PCR; TCRdb's version includes in-frame clones alone and lacks a portion of them. The table has nearly 80,000 clones, less than 90% seen once; the top ten hold 3.5%. The clonotype originates from a man over 45 with acute or convalescent COVID-19. The chain recombines TRBV6-7 with TRBJ1-5; 7 bases are a match to TRBD1. TRBV6-7 is recorded as an ORF, its role being uncertain. Sequencing used peripheral blood. CDR3 sequence (DNA): TGTGCCAGCACCTGGACAGGCCCCAATCAGCCCCAGCATTTT. It translates to CASTWTGPNQPQHF.